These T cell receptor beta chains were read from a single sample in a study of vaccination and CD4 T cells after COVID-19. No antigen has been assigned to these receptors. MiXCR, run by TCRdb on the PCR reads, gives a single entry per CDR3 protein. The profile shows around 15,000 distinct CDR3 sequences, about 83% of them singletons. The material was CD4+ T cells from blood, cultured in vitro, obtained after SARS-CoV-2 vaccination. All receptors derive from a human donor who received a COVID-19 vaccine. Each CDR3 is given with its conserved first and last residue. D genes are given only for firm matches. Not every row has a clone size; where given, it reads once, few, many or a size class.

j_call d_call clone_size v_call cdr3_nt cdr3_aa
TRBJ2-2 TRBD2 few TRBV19 TGTGCCAGTTCTCGGGGGGACACCGGGGAGCTGTTTTTT CASSRGDTGELFF
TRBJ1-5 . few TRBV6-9 TGTGCCAGCAGGTTTTCCGGCAACAATCAGCCCCAGCATTTT CASRFSGNNQPQHF
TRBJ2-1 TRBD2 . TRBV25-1 TGTGCCAGCAGTGGTAGCGGGGGGGCGGTGGAGCAGTTCTTC CASSGSGGAVEQFF
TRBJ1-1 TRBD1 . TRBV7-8 TGTGCCAGCAGATTGGGATTCCCGGGACAGGGGTTTAATGAAGCTTTCTTT CASRLGFPGQGFNEAFF
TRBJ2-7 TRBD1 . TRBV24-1 TGTGCCACATCCGGGACAGTCCCCTACGAGCAGTACTTC CATSGTVPYEQYF
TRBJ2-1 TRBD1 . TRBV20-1 TGCAGTGCTAAAAGGGGTGGCCGGACAGGCTACAATGAGCAGTTCTTC CSAKRGGRTGYNEQFF
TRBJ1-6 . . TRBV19 TGTGCCAGCCACTTCGGACGGGCCTATAATTCACCCCTCCACTTT CASHFGRAYNSPLHF
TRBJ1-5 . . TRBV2 TGTGCCAGCACCTGGACCCCTAATCAGCCCCAGCATTTT CASTWTPNQPQHF
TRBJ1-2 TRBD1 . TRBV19 TGTGCCAGTAGCGCAGTCTCGACAGGGAACTATGGCTACACCTTC CASSAVSTGNYGYTF
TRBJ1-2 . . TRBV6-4 TGTGCCAGCAGTGACCTGGGCTATGGCTACACCTTC CASSDLGYGYTF
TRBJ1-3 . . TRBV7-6 TGTGCCAGCAGCGCAACCGGGACTGTGAGCTCTGGAAACACCATATATTTT CASSATGTVSSGNTIYF